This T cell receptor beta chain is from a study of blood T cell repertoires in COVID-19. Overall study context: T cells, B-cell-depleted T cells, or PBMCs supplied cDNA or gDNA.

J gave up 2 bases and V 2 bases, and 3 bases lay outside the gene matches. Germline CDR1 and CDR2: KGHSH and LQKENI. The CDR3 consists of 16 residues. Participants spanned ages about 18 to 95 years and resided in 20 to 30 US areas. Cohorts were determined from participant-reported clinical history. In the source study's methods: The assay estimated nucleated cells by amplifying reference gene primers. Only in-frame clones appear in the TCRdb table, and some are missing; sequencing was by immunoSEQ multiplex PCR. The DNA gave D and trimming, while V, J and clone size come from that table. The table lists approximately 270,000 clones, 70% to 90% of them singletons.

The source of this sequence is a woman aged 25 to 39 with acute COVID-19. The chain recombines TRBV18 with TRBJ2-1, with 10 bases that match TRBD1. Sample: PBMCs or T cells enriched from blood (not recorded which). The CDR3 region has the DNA TGTGCCAGCTCACCAACGACAGGGGGCCCCTACAATGAGCAGTTCTTC. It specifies CASSPTTGGPYNEQFF.